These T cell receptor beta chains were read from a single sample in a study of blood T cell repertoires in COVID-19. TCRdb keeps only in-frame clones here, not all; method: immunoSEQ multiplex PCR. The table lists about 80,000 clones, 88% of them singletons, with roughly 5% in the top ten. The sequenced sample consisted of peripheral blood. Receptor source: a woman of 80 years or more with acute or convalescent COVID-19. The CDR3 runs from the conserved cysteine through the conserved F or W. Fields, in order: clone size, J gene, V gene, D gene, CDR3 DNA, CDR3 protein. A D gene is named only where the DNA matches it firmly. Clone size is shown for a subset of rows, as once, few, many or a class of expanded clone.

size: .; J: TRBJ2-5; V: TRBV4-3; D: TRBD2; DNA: TGCGCCAGCAGCCCTTCCGGCGGACTAGCAAACCAAGAGACCCAGTACTTC; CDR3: CASSPSGGLANQETQYF
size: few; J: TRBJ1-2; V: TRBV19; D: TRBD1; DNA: TGTGCCAGTAGCCACGCCCAGGGGGCTCAGTATGGCTACACCTTC; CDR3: CASSHAQGAQYGYTF
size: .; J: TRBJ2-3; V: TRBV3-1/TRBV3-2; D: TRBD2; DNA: TGTGCCAGCAGCCCGGGGACTAGCCCTAGCACAGATACGCAGTATTTT; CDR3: CASSPGTSPSTDTQYF
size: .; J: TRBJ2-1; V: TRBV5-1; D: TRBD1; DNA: TGCGCCAGCAGTTCAGCCGGACAGGTCTCCTACAATGAGCAGTTCTTC; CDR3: CASSSAGQVSYNEQFF
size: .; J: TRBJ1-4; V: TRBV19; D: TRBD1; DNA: TGTGCCAGTACCGACAGGGTTAGGAGCCAGGATGAAAAACTGTTTTTT; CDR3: CASTDRVRSQDEKLFF
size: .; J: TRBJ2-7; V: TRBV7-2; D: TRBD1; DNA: TGTGCCAGCAGCTTAGCCGCACTCGGACAGGGAAAGGGTGAGCAGTACTTC; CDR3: CASSLAALGQGKGEQYF
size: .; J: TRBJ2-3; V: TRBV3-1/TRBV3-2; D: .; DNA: TGTGCCAGCAGCCAAGATAGCCAGTACCTTGATACGCAGTATTTT; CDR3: CASSQDSQYLDTQYF
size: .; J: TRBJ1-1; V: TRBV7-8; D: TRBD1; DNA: TGTGCCAGCAGCCTTGACAGGGGGGCAGCTTTCTTT; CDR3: CASSLDRGAAFF
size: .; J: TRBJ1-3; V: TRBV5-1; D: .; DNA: TGCGCCAGCAGCTTGCAACCACAAGGAAACACCATATATTTT; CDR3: CASSLQPQGNTIYF
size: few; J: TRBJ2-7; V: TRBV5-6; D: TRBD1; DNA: TGTGCCAGCAGCTTCGGGACAGCCTACGAGCAGTACTTC; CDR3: CASSFGTAYEQYF
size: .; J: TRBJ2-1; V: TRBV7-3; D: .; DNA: TGTGCCAGCAGCTTAACCCCCTCTAGCGCCGATGAGCAGTTCTTC; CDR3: CASSLTPSSADEQFF
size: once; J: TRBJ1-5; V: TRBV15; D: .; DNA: TGTGCCACCAGCAGGAATCAGGATCAGCCCCAGCATTTT; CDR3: CATSRNQDQPQHF
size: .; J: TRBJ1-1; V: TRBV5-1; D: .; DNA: TGCGCCAGCAGCTCTGACATGTCCGTGAACACTGAAGCTTTCTTT; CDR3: CASSSDMSVNTEAFF
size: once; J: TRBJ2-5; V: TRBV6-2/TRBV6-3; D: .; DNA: TGTGCCAGCAGTTTTCGGGAGACCCAGTACTTC; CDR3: CASSFRETQYF
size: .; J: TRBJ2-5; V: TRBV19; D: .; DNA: TGTGCCAGTAGTATACGGGACACCATGTTGGAGACCCAGTACTTC; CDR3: CASSIRDTMLETQYF
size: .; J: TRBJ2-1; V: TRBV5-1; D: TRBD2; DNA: TGCGCCAGCAGCCGACTAGCGGGAGATCGCAGTGAGCAGTTCTTC; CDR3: CASSRLAGDRSEQFF
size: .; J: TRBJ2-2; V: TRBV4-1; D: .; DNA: TGCGCCAGCAGCCAAGGGACCCCGGCGGGACGGACCGGGGAGCTGTTTTTT; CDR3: CASSQGTPAGRTGELFF
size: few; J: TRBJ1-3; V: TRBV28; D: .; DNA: TGTGCCAGCAGTTTAGCAGGGGCAGGAAACACCATATATTTT; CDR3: CASSLAGAGNTIYF
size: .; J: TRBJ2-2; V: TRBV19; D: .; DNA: TGTGCCAGTAGTAGGCTTTCCACCGGGGAGCTGTTTTTT; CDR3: CASSRLSTGELFF
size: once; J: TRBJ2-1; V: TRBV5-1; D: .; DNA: TGCGCCAGCAGCTTCGGACAGATCTACAATGAGCAGTTCTTC; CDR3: CASSFGQIYNEQFF
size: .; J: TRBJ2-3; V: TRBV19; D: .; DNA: TGTGCCAGTAGTTCCGGGGGAGGCTTCCCAGATACGCAGTATTTT; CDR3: CASSSGGGFPDTQYF
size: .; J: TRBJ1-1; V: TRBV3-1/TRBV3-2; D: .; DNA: TGTGCCAGCAGCCCCCCCCGTAGCAGAACAGAAGCTTTCTTT; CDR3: CASSPPRSRTEAFF
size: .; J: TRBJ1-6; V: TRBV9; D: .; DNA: TGTGCCAGCAGCGTTGACAGCACCTATAATTCACCCCTCCACTTT; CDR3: CASSVDSTYNSPLHF
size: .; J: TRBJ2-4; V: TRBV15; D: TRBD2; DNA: TGTGCCACCTCCAGCGGGGGGGCAAACATTCAGTACTTC; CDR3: CATSSGGANIQYF
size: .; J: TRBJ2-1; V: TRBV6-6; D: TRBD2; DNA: TGTGCCAGCCAAGGGACTAGCGGGAGGCACAATGAGCAGTTCTTC; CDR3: CASQGTSGRHNEQFF
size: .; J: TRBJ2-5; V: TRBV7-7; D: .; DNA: TGTGCTAGCAGCTTATACGGCTCTACAGAAGAGACCCAGTACTTC; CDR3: CASSLYGSTEETQYF
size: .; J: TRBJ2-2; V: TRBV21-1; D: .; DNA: TGTGCCAGCAGCAAAGCGGAGCGGAACACCGGGGAGCTGTTTTTT; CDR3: CASSKAERNTGELFF
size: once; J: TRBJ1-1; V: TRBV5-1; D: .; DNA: TGCGCCAGCAGCTTGGGGGCGGGGAACACTGAAGCTTTCTTT; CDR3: CASSLGAGNTEAFF
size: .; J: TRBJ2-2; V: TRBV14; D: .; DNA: TGTGCCAGCAGCCAAGAATGGGGGCGGAGGACCGGGGAGCTGTTTTTT; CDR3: CASSQEWGRRTGELFF
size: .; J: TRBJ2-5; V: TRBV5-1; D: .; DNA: TGCGCCAGCAGCTTGGGTAAAGTCGAGGAGACCCAGTACTTC; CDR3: CASSLGKVEETQYF
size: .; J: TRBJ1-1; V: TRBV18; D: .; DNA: TGTGCCAGCTCAGAGGGACAGAACACTGAAGCTTTCTTT; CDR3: CASSEGQNTEAFF
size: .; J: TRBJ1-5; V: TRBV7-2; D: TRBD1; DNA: TGTGCCAGCAGCCTGGACAGGGATCGGCCCCAGCATTTT; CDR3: CASSLDRDRPQHF
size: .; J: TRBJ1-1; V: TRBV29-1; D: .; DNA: TGCAGCGCTTATGGGGACACCATGAACACTGAAGCTTTCTTT; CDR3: CSAYGDTMNTEAFF
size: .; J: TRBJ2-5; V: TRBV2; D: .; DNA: TGTGCCAGCTCAGCGGGTGTTTACCAAGAGACCCAGTACTTC; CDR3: CASSAGVYQETQYF
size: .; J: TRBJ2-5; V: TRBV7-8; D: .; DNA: TGTGCCAGCAGCCGGACTATCCAAGAGACCCAGTACTTC; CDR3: CASSRTIQETQYF
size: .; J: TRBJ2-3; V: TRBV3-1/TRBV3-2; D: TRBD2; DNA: TGTGCCAGCAGCCGTCGACTAGCGGACCCAGCAGATACGCAGTATTTT; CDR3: CASSRRLADPADTQYF
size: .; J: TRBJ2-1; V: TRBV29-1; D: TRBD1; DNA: TGCAGCGTTGACCAGGGGGCCCATTACAATGAGCAGTTCTTC; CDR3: CSVDQGAHYNEQFF
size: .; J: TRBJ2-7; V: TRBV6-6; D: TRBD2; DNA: TGTGCCAGCAACGGACTAGTGCGCTACGAGCAGTACTTC; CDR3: CASNGLVRYEQYF
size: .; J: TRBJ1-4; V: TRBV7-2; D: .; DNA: TGTGCCAGCAGCTTACGCAGGGGTAATGAAAAACTGTTTTTT; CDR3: CASSLRRGNEKLFF
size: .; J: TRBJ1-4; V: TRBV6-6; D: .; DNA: TGTGCCAGCAGTTACGATCGGGGGGTGGTTGAAAAACTGTTTTTT; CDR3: CASSYDRGVVEKLFF
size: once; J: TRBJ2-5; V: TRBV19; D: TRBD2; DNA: TGTGCCAGTGCCAGGACTAGCGGGGGAGAGACCCAGTACTTC; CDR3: CASARTSGGETQYF
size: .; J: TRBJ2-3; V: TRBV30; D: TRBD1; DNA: TGTGCCTGGAAGACCGGGACAGGGGTCACAGATACGCAGTATTTT; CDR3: CAWKTGTGVTDTQYF